This T cell receptor beta chain was documented in a study of technical replicates of blood from a few donors. The CDR3 covers 15 residues. Per germline, CDR1 MDHEN and CDR2 SYDVKM. J was trimmed by 4 bases and V by 5 bases; bases with no gene match: 10. Assay: immunoSEQ multiplex PCR; the TCRdb copy retains only in-frame clones and omits some. Of more than 80,000 clones listed, 90% to 97% are singletons. This rearrangement joins TRBV28 to TRBJ2-7; 8 bases agree with TRBD2. The TCR originated in a human donor in good health. The sequenced material came from T cells isolated from PBMCs. The CDR3 reads CASSPAPGLVYEQYF. In DNA form, the CDR3 reads TGTGCCAGCAGTCCTGCCCCGGGACTAGTGTACGAGCAGTACTTC. Full variable domain (remainder filled in from reference TRBV28 and TRBJ2-7): DVKVTQSSRYLVKRTGEKVFLECVQDMDHENMFWYRQDPGLGLRLIYFSYDVKMKEKGDIPEGYSVSREKKERFSLILESASTNQTSMYLCASSPAPGLVYEQYFGPGTRLTVT.